Reported below is one T cell receptor beta chain. TCRdb's copy holds only in-frame clones and misses some; the assay was immunoSEQ multiplex PCR. Counted here are fewer than 350,000 clones, around 90% occurring once; the ten biggest clones make up 9% to 9.5%. This sample is part of a study of blood T cell repertoires in COVID-19. The CDR3 is 16 residues long. The junction had 8 bases not matched to a gene; V was cut back by 0 bases and J by 7 bases. This sequence originates from a man between 18 and 35 years old with active or convalescent COVID-19. Specimen: peripheral blood. V gene TRBV23-1 combines with J gene TRBJ1-5; 8 positions agree with TRBD1. TRBV23-1 is an open reading frame, and its role is uncertain. CDR3 bases: TGCGCCAGCAGTCAATCGAAGTTACAGGGGGGCCAGCCCCAGCATTTT. It specifies CASSQSKLQGGQPQHF.